This T cell receptor (beta chain) comes out of a study of blood T cell repertoires in COVID-19. Turning to the study itself: Researchers got acute and convalescent COVID-19 samples from the United States, Italy and Spain.

Profiled with immunoSEQ multiplex PCR; TCRdb holds only in-frame clones, not every one. The repertoire holds a few hundred thousand clones, with around 88% as singletons. The length of the CDR3 is 15 residues. V was trimmed by 1 base and J by 4 bases, leaving 11 bases between them. The germline V gene has CDR1 SGHDN and CDR2 FVKESK. Turning to this clone: The same CDR3 also results from other DNA sequences found in this sample.

The rearrangement uses TRBV14 and TRBJ2-1, with no clear D. This clonotype was sampled from a young man with active or convalescent COVID-19. The sequencing sample was made of peripheral blood. Written as DNA, the CDR3 is TGTGCCAGCAGCCAAGCAGGCCGCATTTACAATGAGCAGTTCTTC. Residues: CASSQAGRIYNEQFF.